This TCR beta chain was obtained from a study of blood T cell repertoires in COVID-19. From germline, CDR1 is SGHRS and CDR2 YFSETQ. The CDR3 has 17 residues. V was shortened by 2 bases and J by 8 bases, with 25 bases between the two germline ends. Some clones are missing from TCRdb's copy, which holds only in-frame ones; the method was immunoSEQ multiplex PCR. Of 200,000 to 250,000 clones listed, approximately 80% were seen once; the top ten hold roughly 13%. The origin of this receptor is a human donor in a cohort sampled during active COVID-19. This chain joins TRBV5-1 and TRBJ1-2, with D possibly matching TRBD1 (5 bases). The specimen sequenced was peripheral blood. Here the CDR3 reads CASSLGDGGGVRWGYTF. CDR3 in DNA: TGCGCCAGCAGCTTAGGGGACGGTGGAGGGGTACGCTGGGGCTACACCTTC.